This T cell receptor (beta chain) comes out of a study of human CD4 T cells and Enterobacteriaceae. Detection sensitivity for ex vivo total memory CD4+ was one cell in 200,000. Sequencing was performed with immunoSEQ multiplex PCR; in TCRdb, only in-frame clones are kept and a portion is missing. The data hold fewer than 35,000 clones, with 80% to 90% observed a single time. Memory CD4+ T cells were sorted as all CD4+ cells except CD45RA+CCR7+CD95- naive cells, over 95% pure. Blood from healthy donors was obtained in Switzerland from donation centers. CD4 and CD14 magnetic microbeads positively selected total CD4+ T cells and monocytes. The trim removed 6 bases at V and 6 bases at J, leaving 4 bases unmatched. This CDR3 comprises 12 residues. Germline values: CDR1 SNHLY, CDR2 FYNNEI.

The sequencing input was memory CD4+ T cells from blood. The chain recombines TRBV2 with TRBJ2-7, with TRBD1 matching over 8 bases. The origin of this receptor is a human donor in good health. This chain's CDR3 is CASRRQGSEQYF. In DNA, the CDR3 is TGTGCCAGCAGGCGACAGGGGAGCGAGCAGTACTTC.